The next 23 T cell receptor beta chains were all read from a single sample in a study of shared clonotypes between healthy human individuals. Clones were read by immunoSEQ multiplex PCR, and TCRdb kept only the in-frame ones, dropping some. The sample contains fewer than 650,000 clones, roughly four fifths of which appear only once. Sequencing was done on a sample of PBMCs. These receptors were collected from a woman aged 40 to 50 in good health. Some clones in this sample may be carry-over from other donors' samples.

In the case of this clone: A much larger clone differs by one base, so this may be a read error. The same CDR3 arises from other DNA sequences in this sample as well. The chain combines TRBV7-2 with TRBJ1-4, with TRBD1 matching 9 bases. From germline, CDR1 is SGHTA and CDR2 FQGNSA. CDR3 length: 17 residues. The trim removed 9 bases at V and 0 bases at J, leaving 11 bases unmatched. The CDR3 is CASSPDRGPATNEKLFF. Written as DNA, the CDR3 is TGTGCCAGTAGCCCGGACAGGGGACCTGCAACTAATGAAAAACTGTTTTTT.

V is TRBV28 and J is TRBJ2-1, with 15 positions matching TRBD2. This CDR3 has 16 residues. The J segment lost 7 bases and the V segment lost 6 bases, leaving 7 bases of the junction unmatched. CDR1 and CDR2 from the germline V gene are MDHEN and SYDVKM. CDR3 sequence reads: CASSPFGTSGRNEQFF. CDR3 coding DNA: TGTGCCAGCAGCCCCTTTGGGACTAGCGGGAGGAATGAGCAGTTCTTC.

This clone occurred once. The V call is TRBV5-4, the J call TRBJ2-5; D is unclear. With 6 bases removed from V and 2 bases from J, the gap between germline ends came to 14 bases. The CDR3 runs to 14 residues. Germline V gene sequence: CDR1 SGHNT, CDR2 YYREEE (reference sequence). DNA for the CDR3: TGTGCCAGCACATCGGGCAGGAAGCAAGAGACCCAGTACTTC. As protein: CASTSGRKQETQYF.

This rearrangement joins TRBV6-5 to TRBJ1-1; D is possibly TRBD1 (5 bases). The CDR3 consists of 13 residues. Trimming stripped 10 bases from V and 0 bases from J, with 12 bases between. Germline values: CDR1 MNHEY, CDR2 SVGAGI. The CDR3 DNA is TGTGCCACGGGACCTCCCATGAACACTGAAGCTTTCTTT. This encodes CATGPPMNTEAFF.

In this sample, this clone turned up once. Other DNA sequences in this sample translate to the same CDR3. This sequence joins TRBV6-5 and TRBJ1-5; 8 bases agree with TRBD1. J gave up 0 bases and V 6 bases, and 1 base lay outside the gene matches. This CDR3 spans 14 amino acids. Germline lookup yields CDR1 MNHEY and CDR2 SVGAGI. Here the CDR3 DNA reads TGTGCCAGCAGGGACAGGGCTAGCAATCAGCCCCAGCATTTT. Residues: CASRDRASNQPQHF.

The chain links TRBV19 to TRBJ1-5; D is ambiguous. V shed 2 bases and J shed 0 bases, with 11 bases lying between them. CDR1 is LNHDA and CDR2 is SQIVND in the germline V gene (reference sequence). This CDR3 has 16 residues. The CDR3: CASSIRAPYSNQPQHF. The CDR3 DNA follows: TGTGCCAGTAGTATAAGGGCACCGTATAGCAATCAGCCCCAGCATTTT.

The rearrangement uses TRBV5-1 and TRBJ1-1; D ambiguous. The germline V gene encodes CDR1 SGHRS and CDR2 YFSETQ. CDR3 length: 15 amino acids. Trimming pared 0 bases from V and 3 bases from J, leaving 12 bases between. CDR3 bases: TGCGCCAGCAGCTTGGCCCTGAACCGGGACACTGAAGCTTTCTTT. Protein sequence: CASSLALNRDTEAFF.

As for this clone: Its ends do not fully match the called genes, so a read error is possible. This chain links TRBV5-8 with TRBJ2-2; 8 nucleotides line up with TRBD2. Germline V gene data show CDR1 as SGHTS and CDR2 as YDEGEE. The CDR3 is made up of 15 amino acids. CDR3 coding DNA: TGTGCCAGCAGGTTGGGACTAGCGAACACCGGGGAGCTGTTTTTT. Residues: CASRLGLANTGELFF.

The rearrangement links TRBV4-2 to TRBJ1-4, with D perhaps matching TRBD1 (5 bases). The V end was cut by 0 bases, the J end by 4 bases, with 12 bases between. The CDR3 sequence is 16 residues long. The germline V gene encodes CDR1 LGHNA and CDR2 YNFKEQ. The CDR3 here is CASSQDQTDDNEKLFF. CDR3 nucleotide sequence: TGTGCCAGCAGCCAAGATCAGACAGACGATAATGAAAAACTGTTTTTT.

This clone has a single count. The V and J genes are TRBV28 and TRBJ2-7, with TRBD1 identical over 8 bases. The CDR3 is 14 residues long. Trimming at V came to 4 bases and at J to 6 bases, leaving 8 bases not matched to a gene. CDR1 is MDHEN and CDR2 is SYDVKM in the germline V gene. CDR3 bases: TGTGCCAGCAGTTCGCCTGGACAGGGAGGCGAGCAGTACTTC. It yields the protein CASSSPGQGGEQYF.

This sequence joins TRBV25-1 and TRBJ2-3, with no clear D. This CDR3 is built from 16 residues. Trimming removed 4 bases from V and 0 bases from J, with 14 bases in between. The V gene's germline CDR1 is MGHDK and CDR2 SYGVNS. The CDR3 DNA reads TGTGCCAGCAGTGTCGCTCAGCAGGCTAGCACAGATACGCAGTATTTT. Translating gives CASSVAQQASTDTQYF.

CDR3: CASSVGELSYEQYF. CDR3 DNA: TGTGCCAGCAGCGTAGGGGAGTTAAGCTACGAGCAGTACTTC. The rearrangement uses TRBV9 and TRBJ2-7; the D gene is possibly TRBD2 (5 bases). V was clipped by 0 bases and J by 3 bases, with 10 bases between them. Germline assignment: CDR1 SGDLS and CDR2 YYNGEE. This CDR3 region has 14 residues.

The chain is built from TRBV5-1 and TRBJ2-7, with 7 bases aligning to TRBD2. The germline gives CDR1 SGHRS, CDR2 YFSETQ. V lost 1 base to trimming and J lost 5 bases; unmatched junction nucleotides: 12. The CDR3 consists of 16 residues. DNA of the CDR3: TGCGCCAGCAGCTTGAAGGGGAGGGCCAAAAGAGACGAGCAGTACTTC. Translated, it gives CASSLKGRAKRDEQYF.

This chain uses TRBV9 with TRBJ2-1, with D unresolved. The CDR3 length is 15 residues. Germline CDR1 SGDLS, CDR2 YYNGEE. The germline V and J ends were trimmed by 0 bases and 2 bases, with 9 bases remaining between them. The CDR3 nucleotides read TGTGCCAGCAGCGTAGAGGGCTGGGCCTACAATGAGCAGTTCTTC. It codes for CASSVEGWAYNEQFF.

The chain carries TRBV28 and TRBJ1-2, with 8 positions matching TRBD1. The germline V gene encodes CDR1 MDHEN and CDR2 SYDVKM. The CDR3 runs to 16 residues. Trimming took 2 bases from V and 8 from J; bases not matched to a gene: 13. CDR3: CASSLLRTGGEWGYTF. The CDR3 DNA sequence: TGTGCCAGCAGTTTACTCCGTACAGGGGGAGAGTGGGGCTACACCTTC.

The V call is TRBV28, the J call TRBJ1-5; D is uncertain. Trimming shortened V by 5 bases and J by 0 bases, and 11 bases separated the two germline ends. Germline assignment: CDR1 MDHEN and CDR2 SYDVKM. The CDR3 extends over 15 amino acids. The CDR3 is CASSLDMYSNQPQHF. The CDR3 DNA is TGTGCCAGCAGTCTCGACATGTATAGCAATCAGCCCCAGCATTTT.

The chain couples TRBV28 to TRBJ2-1; 9 positions match TRBD2. Germline V CDR1 and CDR2: MDHEN, SYDVKM. The CDR3 length is 15 residues. J lost 2 bases, V lost 4 bases, and 3 bases had no gene match. The CDR3 coding sequence is TGTGCCAGCAGTTGGGCGGGAGGGGCCTACAATGAGCAGTTCTTC. This sequence encodes CASSWAGGAYNEQFF.

This clone was detected once. The V and J genes are TRBV7-2 and TRBJ2-7; 9 bases align to TRBD1. The CDR3 is 16 amino acids. Germline V gene data show CDR1 as SGHTA and CDR2 as FQGNSA. The junction had 6 bases not matched to a gene; V was cut back by 0 bases and J by 3 bases. This chain's CDR3 is CASSLASGQGYYEQYF. The CDR3, as DNA: TGTGCCAGCAGCTTAGCGAGCGGACAGGGGTACTACGAGCAGTACTTC.

The chain couples TRBV7-2 to TRBJ1-2; TRBD1 matches at 8 bases. The CDR3 has 14 amino acids. The germline CDR1 and CDR2 sequences are SGHTA and FQGNSA. After removal of 3 bases from V and 4 bases from J, the junction contained 4 bases not matched to a gene. CDR3 DNA: TGTGCCAGCAGCTTGATAGGACAGGGCTATGGCTACACCTTC. Translating it yields CASSLIGQGYGYTF. Supplemented by reference TRBV7-2 and TRBJ1-2, the full variable domain reads GAGVSQSPSNKVTEKGKDVELRCDPISGHTALYWYRQSLGQGLEFLIYFQGNSAPDKSGLPSDRFSAERTGGSVSTLTIQRTQQEDSAVYLCASSLIGQGYGYTFGSGTRLTVV.

The rearrangement links TRBV20-1 to TRBJ2-1; D unclear. Trimming removed 2 bases from V and 6 bases from J, with 5 bases in between. CDR1 and CDR2 from the germline V gene are DFQATT and SNEGSKA (reference sequence). CDR3 length: 11 residues. The CDR3 bases are TGCAGTGCTAGACCCTTCAATGAGCAGTTCTTC. It encodes CSARPFNEQFF.

This clone was seen many times. Other nucleotide sequences from this sample produce the same CDR3. V and J are TRBV20-1 and TRBJ1-2, with a possible D match to TRBD1 (5 bases). The CDR3 is made up of 11 amino acids. Germline V gene data show CDR1 as DFQATT and CDR2 as SNEGSKA (reference sequence). Trimming cost V 6 bases and J 5 bases, with 10 bases left between them. Written as DNA, the CDR3 is TGCAGTGCCGACAGTGTGTATGGCTACACCTTC. Protein: CSADSVYGYTF.

The rearrangement joins TRBV27 to TRBJ1-2; 7 bases align to TRBD1. The CDR3 is made up of 13 amino acids. Germline lookup yields CDR1 MNHEY and CDR2 SMNVEV (reference sequence). Trimming removed 2 bases from V and 10 bases from J; junction bases left unmatched: 7. CDR3 nucleotide sequence: TGTGCCAGCAGTTTAAGGGGGACAGTAAACTACACCTTC. This codes for CASSLRGTVNYTF.

The chain carries TRBV30 and TRBJ2-1; D possibly uses TRBD1 or TRBD2 (6 bases each). Trimming stripped 0 bases from V and 10 bases from J, with 19 bases between. Germline CDR1 is GTSNPN and CDR2 is SVGIG (reference sequence). The CDR3 runs to 15 residues. CDR3 region: CAWSVAGSLGGEQFF. The CDR3 DNA follows: TGTGCCTGGAGTGTAGCAGGTTCCCTAGGGGGGGAGCAGTTCTTC.